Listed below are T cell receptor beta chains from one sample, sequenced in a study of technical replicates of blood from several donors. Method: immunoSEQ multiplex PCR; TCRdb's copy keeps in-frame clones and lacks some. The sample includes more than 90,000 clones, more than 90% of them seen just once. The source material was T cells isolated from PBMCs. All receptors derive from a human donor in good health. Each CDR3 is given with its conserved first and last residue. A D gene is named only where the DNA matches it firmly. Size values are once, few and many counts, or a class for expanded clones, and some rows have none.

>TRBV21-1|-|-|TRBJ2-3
TGTGCCAGCATCCGGGACAGGGCAACAGATACGCAGTATTTT
CASIRDRATDTQYF
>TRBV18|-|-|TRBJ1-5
TGTGCCAGCTCCCGTAATGCACTGAATAGCAATCAGCCCCAGCATTTT
CASSRNALNSNQPQHF
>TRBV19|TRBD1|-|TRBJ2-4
TGTGCCAGTAGTCTGAACCCGGGACAGGGGATTAGCCCCATCCGGTACTTC
CASSLNPGQGISPIRYF
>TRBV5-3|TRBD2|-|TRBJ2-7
TGTGCCAGAAGCCCCCGACTAGCGGGGGGTTTATACGAGCAGTACTTC
CARSPRLAGGLYEQYF
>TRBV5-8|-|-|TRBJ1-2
TGTGCCAGCAGCTTCGGTGGGAGTCGGTATGGCTACACCTTC
CASSFGGSRYGYTF
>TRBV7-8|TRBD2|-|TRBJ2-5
TGTGCCAGCAGCTTAGTATTCCAGGGAGGGGAGACCCAGTACTTC
CASSLVFQGGETQYF
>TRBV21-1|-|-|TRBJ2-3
TGTGCCACCCTTAAGCGGGAGAGGACAGATACGCAGTATTTT
CATLKRERTDTQYF
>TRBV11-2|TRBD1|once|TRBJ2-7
TGTGCCAGCAGCTTCCCGGGACAGGGGATATTCAACTCCTACGAGCAGTACTTC
CASSFPGQGIFNSYEQYF
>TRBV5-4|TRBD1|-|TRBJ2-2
TGTGCCAGCAGCGGACAGGGTCCCACCGGGGAGCTGTTTTTT
CASSGQGPTGELFF
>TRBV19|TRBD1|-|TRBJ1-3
TGTGCCAGTAGTCATGACAGGGGGGCCTACACCATATATTTT
CASSHDRGAYTIYF
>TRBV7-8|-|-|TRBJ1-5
TGTGCCAGCAGCCTACTAGCGGGGGGCGCCGATCAGCCCCAGCATTTT
CASSLLAGGADQPQHF
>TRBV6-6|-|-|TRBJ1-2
TGTGCCAGTCGCGGCCCCGCTCTCTTCTATGGCTACACCTTC
CASRGPALFYGYTF
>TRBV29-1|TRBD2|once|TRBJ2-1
TGCAGCGTTGGGGGAACCGGGAGGGCCTGGTATGAGCAGTTCTTC
CSVGGTGRAWYEQFF
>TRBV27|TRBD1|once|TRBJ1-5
TGTGCCAGCAGTCCGGACAGGGGGCTCCAGCCCCAGCATTTT
CASSPDRGLQPQHF
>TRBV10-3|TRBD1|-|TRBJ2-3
TGTGCTACCACCGGACAGGGGAATACAGATACGCAGTATTTT
CATTGQGNTDTQYF
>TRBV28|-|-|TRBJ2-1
TGTGCCAGCAGCCTTATCCTAGGCAATGAGCAGTTCTTC
CASSLILGNEQFF
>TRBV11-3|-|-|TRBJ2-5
TGTGCCAGCAGCTTTAGGGGGGGACAAGAGACCCAGTACTTC
CASSFRGGQETQYF
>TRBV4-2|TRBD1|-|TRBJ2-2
TGTGCCAGCGGGACAGGGGGCGGGAACACCGGGGAGCTGTTTTTT
CASGTGGGNTGELFF
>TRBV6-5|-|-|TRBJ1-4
TGTGCCAGCAGTTACCTAATGACAGAAGTTAATGAAAAACTGTTTTTT
CASSYLMTEVNEKLFF
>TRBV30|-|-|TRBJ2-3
TGTGCCTGGAACGTGCAGCGCCTAGTCACAGATACGCAGTATTTT
CAWNVQRLVTDTQYF
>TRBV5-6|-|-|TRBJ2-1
TGTGCCAGCAGCTTAGCCCGGCAGGGCGTAAATGAGCAGTTCTTC
CASSLARQGVNEQFF
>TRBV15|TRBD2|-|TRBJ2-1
TGTGCCACCAGCAGAGATCGGGGAGGGGTGCCTTATGAGCAGTTCTTC
CATSRDRGGVPYEQFF
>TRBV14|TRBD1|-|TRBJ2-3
TGTGCCAGCAGCCAACGATTGGGACAGGGGGTGGGCACAGATACGCAGTATTTT
CASSQRLGQGVGTDTQYF
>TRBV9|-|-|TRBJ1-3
TGTGCCAGCAGCGTTAGAGGGGACACGAGCTCTGGAAACACCATATATTTT
CASSVRGDTSSGNTIYF
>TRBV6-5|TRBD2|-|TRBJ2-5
TGTGCCAGCAGTTACTCAGGACTAGCGGGAGGAGAGACCCAGTACTTC
CASSYSGLAGGETQYF
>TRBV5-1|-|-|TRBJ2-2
TGCGCCAGCAGCTTGGCCTTGAACACCGGGGAGCTGTTTTTT
CASSLALNTGELFF
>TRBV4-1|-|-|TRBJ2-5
TGCGCCAGCAGCCAAGCGGGAGCAGAGACCCAGTACTTC
CASSQAGAETQYF
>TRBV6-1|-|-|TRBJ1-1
TGTGCCAGCAGTGAACTGGGGCCCACTGAAGCTTTCTTT
CASSELGPTEAFF
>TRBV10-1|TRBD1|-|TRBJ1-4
TGCGCCAGCAGTTTCAGGACAGGGGAAAAACTGTTTTTT
CASSFRTGEKLFF
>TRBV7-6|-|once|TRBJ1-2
TGTGCCAGCAGCTTAGCGCTTGGCGGAGGCTACACCTTC
CASSLALGGGYTF
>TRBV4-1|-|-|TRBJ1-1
TGCGCCAGCAGCCAAGATCGCACTGAAGCTTTCTTT
CASSQDRTEAFF
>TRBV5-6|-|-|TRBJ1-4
TGTGCCAGCAGCTCCTTAGGAGGAGAAAAACTGTTTTTT
CASSSLGGEKLFF
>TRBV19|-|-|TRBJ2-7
TGTGCCAGTAGTATAGACCGCGGACTCCGGTACGGGCAGTACTTC
CASSIDRGLRYGQYF
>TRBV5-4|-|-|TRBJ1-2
TGTGCCAGCAGCTTGGATCCAGGTGGCGATGGCTACACCTTC
CASSLDPGGDGYTF
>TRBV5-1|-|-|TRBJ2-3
TGCGCCAGCAGCCCCGAAAGCGGACCCGGAGAAGCGCAGTATTTT
CASSPESGPGEAQYF
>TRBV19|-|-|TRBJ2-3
TGTGCCAGTAACGGCAGGGATGCAGATACGCAGTATTTT
CASNGRDADTQYF
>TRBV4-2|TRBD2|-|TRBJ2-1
TGTGCCAGCAGCCGAGATAATAGCGGGGGGGCCGGGGATGAGCAGTTCTTC
CASSRDNSGGAGDEQFF
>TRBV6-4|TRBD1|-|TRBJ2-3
TGTGCCAGCAGTGACGGGACAGGGGGCGCAGATACGCAGTATTTT
CASSDGTGGADTQYF
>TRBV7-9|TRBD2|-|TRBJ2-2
TGTGCCAGCAGCCCGACTAGCGGGATCACCGGGGAGCTGTTTTTT
CASSPTSGITGELFF
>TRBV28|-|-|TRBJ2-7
TGTGCCAGCAAGAGACAGACCAGAAACTACGAGCAGTACTTC
CASKRQTRNYEQYF
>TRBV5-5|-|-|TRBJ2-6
TGTGCCAGCAGCTTGGTGGCTAGTCAACATGGGGCCAACGTCCTGACTTTC
CASSLVASQHGANVLTF
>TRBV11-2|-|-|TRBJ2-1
TGTGCCAGCAGCCGCCGCGGGGACTCGTCCTACAATGAGCAGTTCTTC
CASSRRGDSSYNEQFF
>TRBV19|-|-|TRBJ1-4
TGTGCCAGTAGTACCAGACAGGTGGGCGGTGAAAAACTGTTTTTT
CASSTRQVGGEKLFF
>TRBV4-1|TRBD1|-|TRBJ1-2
TGCGCCAGCAGCCCGCGAAGGACAGGAGTCTATGGCTACACCTTC
CASSPRRTGVYGYTF
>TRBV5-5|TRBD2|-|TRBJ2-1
TGTGCCAGCAGCTTGGCCAGCGGGGGGTACAATGAGCAGTTCTTC
CASSLASGGYNEQFF
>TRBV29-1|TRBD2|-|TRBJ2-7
TGCAGCGTCTCGGGACTAGCGGGAGAAAGGATCTCCTACGAGCAGTACTTC
CSVSGLAGERISYEQYF
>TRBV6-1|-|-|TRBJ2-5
TGTGCCAGCAGTGAACCGGTGGGTAGGGGGGAGACCCAGTACTTC
CASSEPVGRGETQYF
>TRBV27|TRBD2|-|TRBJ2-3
TGTGCCACCTCACCCCCGAGACTAGCGGGGGGGCTTAATACGCAGTATTTT
CATSPPRLAGGLNTQYF
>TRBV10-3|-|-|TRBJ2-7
TGTGCCATCAGTGAGTCGGTCGACAGTTCCTCCTACGAGCAGTACTTC
CAISESVDSSSYEQYF
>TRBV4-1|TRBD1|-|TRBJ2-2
TGCGCCAGCAGCCAATACAGGGGGCGGACCGGGGAGCTGTTTTTT
CASSQYRGRTGELFF
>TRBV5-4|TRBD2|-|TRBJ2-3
TGTGCCAGCAGCTTGGGACTAGCGGGGGGGGCCACAGATACGCAGTATTTT
CASSLGLAGGATDTQYF